Listed below are T cell receptor beta chains from one sample, sequenced in a study of shared clonotypes between healthy human individuals. Produced via immunoSEQ multiplex PCR; TCRdb's table is partial and in-frame only. The table lists 330,000 or so clones, around 67% of them singletons. The sample consisted of memory CD4+ T cells sorted from blood. The receptors shown here come from a man younger than 40 in good health. CDR3s include the opening cysteine and the closing phenylalanine or tryptophan. A D gene is named only where the DNA matches it firmly. Not all rows give a size; the values are once, few, many and, for expanded clones, a class.

D gene: .; V gene: TRBV27; J gene: TRBJ2-3; clone size: .; CDR3 protein: CASSFRADPTHTQYF; CDR3 DNA: TGTGCCAGCAGTTTTCGGGCGGACCCCACACATACGCAGTATTTT
D gene: .; V gene: TRBV6-5; J gene: TRBJ2-1; clone size: .; CDR3 protein: CASSYSLMGQGGKFF; CDR3 DNA: TGTGCCAGCAGTTACTCCCTTATGGGGCAGGGAGGAAAGTTCTTC
D gene: .; V gene: TRBV7-9; J gene: TRBJ2-5; clone size: .; CDR3 protein: CASSSTGLAGETQYF; CDR3 DNA: TGTGCCAGCAGCTCCACGGGACTCGCGGGAGAGACCCAGTACTTC
D gene: .; V gene: TRBV5-5; J gene: TRBJ1-1; clone size: many; CDR3 protein: CASSLGQGKAFF; CDR3 DNA: TGTGCCAGCAGCTTGGGTCAGGGGAAAGCTTTCTTT
D gene: .; V gene: TRBV4-3; J gene: TRBJ2-1; clone size: .; CDR3 protein: CASSQDFLRAEEQFF; CDR3 DNA: TGCGCCAGCAGCCAAGATTTCCTGAGGGCGGAAGAGCAGTTCTTC
D gene: .; V gene: TRBV18; J gene: TRBJ2-2; clone size: .; CDR3 protein: CASSRGTGELFF; CDR3 DNA: TGTGCCAGCTCACGCGGCACCGGGGAGCTGTTTTTT
D gene: .; V gene: TRBV5-1; J gene: TRBJ2-3; clone size: once; CDR3 protein: CASVSGAGDGDTQYF; CDR3 DNA: TGCGCCAGCGTAAGCGGGGCAGGGGATGGTGATACGCAGTATTTT
D gene: .; V gene: TRBV9; J gene: TRBJ2-1; clone size: .; CDR3 protein: CASSAPNGRINEQFF; CDR3 DNA: TGTGCCAGCAGCGCCCCAAACGGTCGTATCAATGAGCAGTTCTTC
D gene: TRBD1; V gene: TRBV5-4; J gene: TRBJ1-2; clone size: .; CDR3 protein: CASSSLVQGDNGYTF; CDR3 DNA: TGTGCCAGCAGCTCGCTTGTGCAGGGGGACAATGGCTACACCTTC
D gene: .; V gene: TRBV9; J gene: TRBJ1-3; clone size: many; CDR3 protein: CASSVGQPSGNTIYF; CDR3 DNA: TGTGCCAGCAGCGTAGGACAGCCCTCTGGAAACACCATATATTTT
D gene: .; V gene: TRBV6-1; J gene: TRBJ1-5; clone size: few; CDR3 protein: CASSERGISPQHF; CDR3 DNA: TGTGCCAGCAGTGAACGGGGCATATCACCCCAGCATTTT
D gene: TRBD2; V gene: TRBV18; J gene: TRBJ2-7; clone size: once; CDR3 protein: CASSPGLRTLAGGSYEQYF; CDR3 DNA: TGTGCCAGCTCACCAGGTCTCAGGACCCTAGCGGGAGGGTCCTACGAGCAGTACTTC
D gene: .; V gene: TRBV7-8; J gene: TRBJ1-5; clone size: many; CDR3 protein: CASSLRVEAGDQPQHF; CDR3 DNA: TGTGCCAGCAGCTTAAGGGTAGAGGCAGGGGATCAGCCCCAGCATTTT
D gene: TRBD2; V gene: TRBV28; J gene: TRBJ2-3; clone size: .; CDR3 protein: CASSLFPGGQTDTQYF; CDR3 DNA: TGTGCCAGCAGTTTATTTCCGGGAGGGCAGACAGATACGCAGTATTTT
D gene: .; V gene: TRBV7-9; J gene: TRBJ2-5; clone size: .; CDR3 protein: CASSLVPMGRATETQYF; CDR3 DNA: TGTGCCAGCAGCTTAGTACCTATGGGTCGCGCCACGGAGACCCAGTACTTC
D gene: TRBD1; V gene: TRBV6-5; J gene: TRBJ2-2; clone size: .; CDR3 protein: CASSYRDRGPGELFF; CDR3 DNA: TGTGCCAGCAGTTACCGGGACAGGGGGCCCGGGGAGCTGTTTTTT
D gene: TRBD2; V gene: TRBV4-3; J gene: TRBJ2-1; clone size: .; CDR3 protein: CASSQVLAVNSYNEQFF; CDR3 DNA: TGCGCCAGCAGCCAAGTGCTAGCGGTAAACTCCTACAATGAGCAGTTCTTC
D gene: TRBD2; V gene: TRBV5-4; J gene: TRBJ2-1; clone size: once; CDR3 protein: CASSPSLLAGGRGEQFF; CDR3 DNA: TGTGCCAGCAGCCCAAGTCTTCTAGCGGGAGGGCGGGGTGAGCAGTTCTTC
D gene: .; V gene: TRBV7-2; J gene: TRBJ2-5; clone size: .; CDR3 protein: CASSLSGSQQETQYF; CDR3 DNA: TGTGCCAGCAGCTTATCGGGCAGCCAACAAGAGACCCAGTACTTC
D gene: TRBD2; V gene: TRBV5-6; J gene: TRBJ2-3; clone size: .; CDR3 protein: CASSLVRGSRTDTQYF; CDR3 DNA: TGTGCCAGCAGCTTGGTCCGCGGGAGCCGCACAGATACGCAGTATTTT
D gene: .; V gene: TRBV7-9; J gene: TRBJ2-7; clone size: .; CDR3 protein: CASSSRGPFSLEQYF; CDR3 DNA: TGTGCCAGCAGCTCCCGAGGGCCGTTCTCCTTGGAGCAGTACTTC
D gene: .; V gene: TRBV30; J gene: TRBJ2-5; clone size: .; CDR3 protein: CAWSAGVTQYF; CDR3 DNA: TGTGCCTGGAGTGCGGGGGTGACCCAGTACTTC
D gene: .; V gene: TRBV7-9; J gene: TRBJ2-7; clone size: .; CDR3 protein: CASRAGDEQYF; CDR3 DNA: TGTGCCAGCAGGGCCGGGGACGAGCAGTACTTC
D gene: TRBD1; V gene: TRBV28; J gene: TRBJ1-1; clone size: few; CDR3 protein: CASSFPQGAYTEAFF; CDR3 DNA: TGTGCCAGCAGTTTTCCTCAGGGGGCGTACACTGAAGCTTTCTTT
D gene: .; V gene: TRBV6-6; J gene: TRBJ1-1; clone size: .; CDR3 protein: CASSYGGFTEAFF; CDR3 DNA: TGTGCCAGCAGTTACGGTGGGTTCACTGAAGCTTTCTTT
D gene: .; V gene: TRBV18; J gene: TRBJ2-1; clone size: .; CDR3 protein: CASSPQTRDEQFF; CDR3 DNA: TGTGCCAGCTCACCACAAACTAGGGATGAGCAGTTCTTC
D gene: TRBD2; V gene: TRBV15; J gene: TRBJ2-7; clone size: .; CDR3 protein: CATSLSGTTYEQYF; CDR3 DNA: TGTGCCACCAGCCTTAGCGGGACAACTTACGAGCAGTACTTC
D gene: TRBD2; V gene: TRBV19; J gene: TRBJ2-7; clone size: .; CDR3 protein: CASKISGGGTYEQYF; CDR3 DNA: TGTGCCAGTAAAATATCGGGAGGGGGGACCTACGAGCAGTACTTC
D gene: .; V gene: TRBV4-1; J gene: TRBJ2-1; clone size: .; CDR3 protein: CASSQIRDYNEQFF; CDR3 DNA: TGCGCCAGCAGCCAGATTCGAGATTACAATGAGCAGTTCTTC
D gene: .; V gene: TRBV6-1; J gene: TRBJ2-7; clone size: .; CDR3 protein: CASSEGGSVSYEQYF; CDR3 DNA: TGTGCCAGCAGTGAAGGGGGGTCGGTATCCTACGAGCAGTACTTC
D gene: .; V gene: TRBV5-8; J gene: TRBJ1-1; clone size: .; CDR3 protein: CASSLGTRNTEAFF; CDR3 DNA: TGTGCCAGCAGCTTGGGGACAAGGAACACTGAAGCTTTCTTT